The source of this T cell receptor beta chain is a study of CD8+CD57+ T cells in acquired aplastic anemia. Study at large: CD4+ and CD8+ cells, once sorted, gave DNA averaging roughly 3.2 ug. The study's findings and limits: Overlap between patients and controls comprised 25 to 35 CD8+ CDR3 sequences.

Many counts were recorded for this clonotype. Its target is not known. The CDR3 consists of 15 residues. Trimming at V came to 6 bases and at J to 3 bases, leaving 10 bases not matched to a gene. CDR1 and CDR2 (germline): ENHRY, SYGVKD. All sequencing subjects had displayed CD8+CD57+ cell expansion on flow cytometry. Receipt of therapy had not occurred in any patient by the time of blood sampling. It was genomic DNA that served as the template for profiling TCR beta VDJ and CDR3. TCRdb reprocessed the reads with MiXCR, giving one entry per CDR3 protein. The sample records some 120,000 distinct CDR3 sequences, almost 40% being singletons.

The sequencing sample was made of sorted CD4+, CD8+, or CD8+CD57+ T cells (not recorded which) from PBMCs. The V call is TRBV10-3, the J call TRBJ2-7; 8 bases align to TRBD1. This TCR was recovered from a human donor with aplastic anemia. CDR3 nucleotides: TGTGCCATCAGGGGTCCGGGGACAGGATACTACGAGCAGTACTTC. Protein product: CAIRGPGTGYYEQYF.